The rows below give T cell receptor beta chains drawn from one sample of a study of shared clonotypes between healthy human individuals. The data were produced by immunoSEQ multiplex PCR, yet TCRdb's version contains in-frame clones alone and is incomplete. The sample has fewer than 1 million clones; around 96% are singletons. Source material: naive CD8+ T cells sorted from blood. Receptors were obtained from a man between 25 and 39 years old in good health. Both conserved end residues are part of each CDR3. Each record gives: clone size, J gene, D gene, V gene, CDR3 protein, CDR3 DNA. The D gene is left open where the match is weak. Size tells how often a clone was seen (once, few, many) or the class of an expanded clone, and some rows leave it out.

-,TRBJ1-2,-,TRBV29-1,CSVLDYGYTF,TGCAGCGTGCTGGACTATGGCTACACCTTC
-,TRBJ2-5,-,TRBV5-8,CASSSRQRGRETQYF,TGTGCCAGCAGCTCGAGACAGCGAGGACGGGAGACCCAGTACTTC
once,TRBJ2-7,TRBD2,TRBV28,CASSKTGLAVDEQYF,TGTGCCAGCAGTAAAACGGGACTAGCGGTCGACGAGCAGTACTTC
-,TRBJ1-1,TRBD1,TRBV13,CASSLFGTGVGAEAFF,TGTGCCAGCAGCTTATTTGGGACAGGGGTTGGTGCTGAAGCTTTCTTT
-,TRBJ2-7,TRBD1,TRBV9,CASSVGGGIYEQYF,TGTGCCAGCAGCGTAGGAGGGGGCATCTACGAGCAGTACTTC
-,TRBJ2-1,-,TRBV13,CASSWSLSYNEQFF,TGTGCCAGCAGCTGGTCCCTCTCCTACAATGAGCAGTTCTTC
-,TRBJ2-1,-,TRBV9,CASSVVSGDDNEQFF,TGTGCCAGCAGCGTAGTTTCCGGGGATGACAATGAGCAGTTCTTC
-,TRBJ1-1,-,TRBV27,CASSLSADFTEAFF,TGTGCCAGCAGTTTATCCGCGGACTTCACTGAAGCTTTCTTT
-,TRBJ2-7,-,TRBV4-1,CASSQENASPDEQYF,TGCGCCAGCAGCCAAGAAAACGCTAGCCCCGACGAGCAGTACTTC
-,TRBJ1-5,TRBD1,TRBV27,CATRDSLNQPQHF,TGTGCCACCAGGGACAGCTTAAATCAGCCCCAGCATTTT
-,TRBJ2-5,-,TRBV7-9,CASSLAARQETQYF,TGTGCCAGCAGCTTAGCAGCGAGACAAGAGACCCAGTACTTC
-,TRBJ2-5,TRBD1,TRBV11-2,CASSLDRAFETQYF,TGTGCCAGCAGCCTAGACAGGGCGTTTGAGACCCAGTACTTC
-,TRBJ2-5,TRBD2,TRBV30,CAGKPRTSGRAGVETQYF,TGTGCCGGGAAACCAAGGACTAGCGGGAGGGCCGGGGTGGAGACCCAGTACTTC
-,TRBJ2-7,-,TRBV7-9,CASSASGWSSYEQYF,TGTGCCAGCAGCGCCAGCGGGTGGTCCTCCTACGAGCAGTACTTC
-,TRBJ2-2,-,TRBV9,CASSGDLPAGELFF,TGTGCCAGCAGCGGGGACCTTCCTGCCGGGGAGCTGTTTTTT
-,TRBJ2-3,TRBD2,TRBV5-1,CASSLELAGVITDTQYF,TGCGCCAGCAGCTTGGAGTTAGCGGGAGTTATAACAGATACGCAGTATTTT
-,TRBJ2-1,TRBD1,TRBV5-6,CASSFAPGQGRYNEQFF,TGTGCCAGCAGCTTTGCGCCCGGACAGGGAAGGTACAATGAGCAGTTCTTC
once,TRBJ2-1,-,TRBV28,CASSLQVGGYHNEQFF,TGTGCCAGCAGTCTCCAGGTCGGCGGTTACCACAATGAGCAGTTCTTC
-,TRBJ2-7,-,TRBV10-3,CAIKGQPYEQYF,TGTGCCATCAAGGGCCAACCCTACGAGCAGTACTTC
-,TRBJ2-1,TRBD1,TRBV10-1,CASSESRTGGFYNEQFF,TGCGCCAGCAGTGAGTCCCGGACAGGGGGCTTTTACAATGAGCAGTTCTTC
once,TRBJ1-1,TRBD1,TRBV6-5,CASEPGGLGTEAFF,TGTGCCAGCGAGCCAGGGGGCTTGGGGACTGAAGCTTTCTTT
-,TRBJ1-1,-,TRBV7-9,CASSLSEEVWAFF,TGTGCCAGCAGCTTAAGCGAGGAGGTGTGGGCTTTCTTT
-,TRBJ2-7,TRBD1,TRBV6-1,CASSAATGDYEQYF,TGTGCCAGCAGCGCTGCGACAGGGGACTACGAGCAGTACTTC
-,TRBJ2-3,TRBD1,TRBV4-1,CASSQGTGGSDTQYF,TGCGCCAGCAGCCAAGGGACAGGGGGGTCAGATACGCAGTATTTT
-,TRBJ2-7,-,TRBV11-3,CASSLGQGSEQYF,TGTGCCAGCAGCTTGGGCCAGGGCTCCGAGCAGTACTTC
once,TRBJ2-1,-,TRBV7-2,CASSPGADRSYNEQFF,TGTGCCAGCAGCCCCGGGGCAGACCGCTCCTACAATGAGCAGTTCTTC
-,TRBJ2-7,-,TRBV19,CASSTDTAVYEQYF,TGTGCCAGTAGTACGGACACGGCCGTGTACGAGCAGTACTTC
-,TRBJ2-6,-,TRBV27,CASGFPLLGANVLTF,TGTGCCAGCGGGTTTCCTCTGTTGGGGGCCAACGTCCTGACTTTC
-,TRBJ2-7,-,TRBV7-6,CASSPLDTTYEQYF,TGTGCCAGCAGCCCCTTGGACACAACTTACGAGCAGTACTTC
-,TRBJ2-7,-,TRBV5-4,CASSFRGNEQYF,TGTGCCAGCAGCTTTAGGGGGAACGAGCAGTACTTC
-,TRBJ1-1,-,TRBV19,CASRVQKNTEAFF,TGTGCCAGTAGGGTTCAGAAGAACACTGAAGCTTTCTTT
-,TRBJ2-2,-,TRBV5-8,CASSLQAFGTDGELFF,TGTGCCAGCAGCTTGCAGGCCTTCGGCACTGACGGGGAGCTGTTTTTT
-,TRBJ2-7,TRBD1,TRBV19,CASSAGQGYEQYF,TGTGCCAGTAGTGCTGGACAGGGGTACGAGCAGTACTTC
-,TRBJ2-7,-,TRBV7-8,CASSEGVQGQNYEQYF,TGTGCCAGCAGCGAGGGCGTACAGGGCCAAAACTACGAGCAGTACTTC
-,TRBJ2-1,-,TRBV30,CAWRKTDQGYNEQFF,TGTGCCTGGAGGAAGACTGACCAGGGATACAATGAGCAGTTCTTC
-,TRBJ2-7,-,TRBV28,CASRVNAESYEQYF,TGTGCCAGCAGGGTCAACGCAGAATCCTACGAGCAGTACTTC
-,TRBJ1-4,TRBD1,TRBV27,CASSTRTGSLGTPPEKLFF,TGTGCCAGCAGTACCAGGACAGGTAGTCTCGGTACGCCCCCTGAAAAACTGTTTTTT
-,TRBJ1-1,-,TRBV30,CAWSSGVLEQAFF,TGTGCCTGGAGCTCGGGGGTCCTGGAACAAGCTTTCTTT
-,TRBJ1-1,TRBD1,TRBV5-6,CASSWTGVTEAFF,TGTGCCAGCAGTTGGACAGGGGTCACTGAAGCTTTCTTT
-,TRBJ2-5,-,TRBV5-1,CASVSSGGRFETQYF,TGCGCCAGCGTATCTTCCGGGGGCCGTTTTGAGACCCAGTACTTC
many,TRBJ2-3,TRBD2,TRBV7-3,CASSFDSGGTDTQYF,TGTGCCAGCAGCTTTGACAGCGGGGGCACAGATACGCAGTATTTT
-,TRBJ2-6,-,TRBV5-1,CASSLRNSGANVLTF,TGCGCCAGCAGCTTGAGGAACTCTGGGGCCAACGTCCTGACTTTC
-,TRBJ2-7,TRBD2,TRBV5-1,CASSFGTSGTEYYEQYF,TGCGCCAGCAGCTTCGGGACTAGCGGGACGGAATACTACGAGCAGTACTTC
once,TRBJ1-1,TRBD1,TRBV5-4,CASSLSPGTGKISEAFF,TGTGCCAGCAGCCTAAGTCCCGGGACAGGGAAAATATCTGAAGCTTTCTTT
-,TRBJ2-7,-,TRBV27,CASSLSGTHEQYF,TGTGCCAGCAGTTTATCTGGGACACACGAGCAGTACTTC
-,TRBJ1-2,-,TRBV7-2,CASSLAQVDGYTF,TGTGCCAGCAGCTTAGCGCAGGTTGATGGCTACACCTTC
-,TRBJ2-3,TRBD2,TRBV6-8,CASSSPLAGEDTQYF,TGTGCCAGCAGTTCCCCACTAGCGGGAGAAGATACGCAGTATTTT
-,TRBJ2-7,TRBD2,TRBV7-3,CASSLGAGLGRGPHYEQYF,TGTGCCAGCAGCTTAGGGGCGGGACTAGGTCGCGGCCCCCATTACGAGCAGTACTTC
-,TRBJ2-7,TRBD1,TRBV5-1,CASKGDRAEEQYF,TGCGCCAGCAAGGGGGACAGGGCGGAAGAGCAGTACTTC